A single sample gave rise to the 19 T cell receptor beta chains below, sequenced in a study of T cell responses to AZD1222 COVID-19 vaccine (dated by TCRdb to 2020 to 2023). The time point label corresponds to: baseline before first vaccination. Receptor libraries were prepared by the immunoSEQ multiplex PCR assay. The clones in this table, taken by TCRdb from immuneACCESS, are in-frame only. Not every clone is retained; where verified, under half of the shortfall comes from an unresolved V gene, and the cause of the rest is unknown. The table for this sample lists 130,000 to 150,000 clones; under 95% of them were counted only once. Roughly 2% of the sample rests with the top ten. This specimen consisted of peripheral blood, obtained on day 0 of AZD1222 vaccination. These TCRs come from an adult in good health.

This clone occurred once. The chain couples TRBV27 to TRBJ1-5; no definite D call. Germline V gene lookup returns CDR1 MNHEY and CDR2 SMNVEV (reference sequence). This CDR3 is 15 amino acids long. Trimming removed 5 bases from V and 2 bases from J, with 13 bases in between. This CDR3 reads CASSREGARNQPQHF. The CDR3 region has the DNA TGTGCCAGCAGTAGAGAGGGTGCACGCAATCAGCCCCAGCATTTT.

This chain uses TRBV6-1 with TRBJ1-1; D gene uncertain. CDR1 is MNHNS and CDR2 is SASEGT in the germline V gene. This CDR3 has 12 residues. V was pared by 1 base and J by 9 bases, with 9 bases between. CDR3 DNA sequence: TGTGCCAGCAGTGAAGTAGTAGGCAAAGCTTTCTTT. This encodes CASSEVVGKAFF.

J is TRBJ2-5 and V is TRBV25-1; no reliable D call. The CDR3 is 12 amino acids. V lost 6 bases and J 1 base, leaving 6 bases between the germline ends. CDR1 is MGHDK and CDR2 is SYGVNS in the germline V gene. CDR3 DNA sequence: TGTGCCAGCAGCTGGGTCCAAGAGACCCAGTACTTC. The encoded protein is CASSWVQETQYF.

This clone turned up a few times. V gene TRBV7-2 combines with J gene TRBJ1-6; D perhaps matches TRBD1 (6 bases). This CDR3 comprises 17 residues. V gave up 6 bases and J gave up 6 bases, with 21 bases separating them. Germline loops: CDR1 SGHTA, CDR2 FQGNSA. The chain's CDR3 is CASRPPGARMGNSPLHF. CDR3 in DNA: TGTGCCAGCAGACCCCCAGGGGCCCGAATGGGTAATTCACCCCTCCACTTT.

The chain links TRBV6-1 to TRBJ1-5; D may be TRBD1 (5 bases). V was trimmed by 3 bases and J by 8 bases, leaving 14 bases between them. CDR1 and CDR2 from the germline V gene are MNHNS and SASEGT. The CDR3 runs to 14 residues. CDR3 DNA: TGTGCCAGCAGTGAGGGGGGACCCCCAAAGCCCCAGCATTTT. It is translated as CASSEGGPPKPQHF.

This clone was seen a single time. The chain links TRBV29-1 to TRBJ1-2; 10 bases map to TRBD1. Trimming took 0 bases from V and 5 from J; bases not matched to a gene: 0. Germline CDR1 reads SQVTM; CDR2 reads ANQGSEA. The CDR3 length is 13 residues. Here the CDR3 reads CSVEEDRGYGYTF. In nucleotides, the CDR3 is TGCAGCGTTGAAGAGGACAGGGGGTATGGCTACACCTTC.

This chain joins TRBV2 and TRBJ1-2, with TRBD1 identical over 10 bases. The CDR3 sequence is 14 residues long. The germline CDR1 and CDR2 sequences are SNHLY and FYNNEI. The trim removed 6 bases at V and 8 bases at J, leaving 9 bases unmatched. The CDR3 loop is CASRQAGQGSGYTF. As DNA, the CDR3 is TGTGCCAGCAGGCAGGCGGGACAGGGGTCAGGCTACACCTTC. The full variable domain, its missing parts supplied by reference TRBV2 and TRBJ1-2, is EPEVTQTPSHQVTQMGQEVILRCVPISNHLYFYWYRQILGQKVEFLVSFYNNEISEKSEIFDDQFSVERPDGSNFTLKIRSTKLEDSAMYFCASRQAGQGSGYTFGSGTRLTVV.

The CDR3 sequence: CASSLEGIGQPQHF. The CDR3 DNA is TGCGCCAGCAGCTTGGAAGGGATCGGTCAGCCCCAGCATTTT. V gene TRBV5-1 combines with J gene TRBJ1-5; no clear D gene. Germline CDR1 and CDR2: SGHRS and YFSETQ. The CDR3 has 14 residues. Deletions cut 0 bases from V and 6 bases from J, with 10 bases between.

This clone was observed once. This sequence joins TRBV7-9 and TRBJ1-2, with TRBD1 matching 7 bases. Trimming cost V 4 bases and J 2 bases; bases outside gene matches: 7. The CDR3 extends over 15 amino acids. From germline, CDR1 is SEHNR and CDR2 FQNEAQ (reference sequence). CDR3 in DNA: TGTGCCAGCAGCTCAGTCGGACAGGAGAACTATGGCTACACCTTC. Protein product: CASSSVGQENYGYTF.

This CDR3 reads CASSPGGTPTAFF. DNA for the CDR3: TGTGCCAGCAGCCCGGGCGGTACACCCACTGCTTTCTTT. The chain couples TRBV5-4 to TRBJ1-1, with unresolved D. Germline CDR1 is SGHNT and CDR2 is YYREEE (reference sequence). This CDR3 region has 13 residues. Deletions cut 4 bases from V and 11 bases from J, with 18 bases between.

The chain carries TRBV12-3 or TRBV12-4 and TRBJ2-1; D ambiguous. This CDR3 is 13 amino acids long. V lost 5 bases, J lost 2 bases, and 7 bases lay in between. CDR3 coding DNA: TGTGCCAGCAGTCCCTGGGCCTACAATGAGCAGTTCTTC. This translates into CASSPWAYNEQFF.

The chain carries TRBV27 and TRBJ1-2; TRBD1 is a possible D gene (5 bases). The CDR3 sequence is 15 residues long. Trimming left V 3 bases short and J 2 bases short, with 13 bases between. CDR1 and CDR2 (germline): MNHEY, SMNVEV (reference sequence). The chain's CDR3 is CASSFTGTANYGYTF. For the CDR3, the DNA is TGTGCCAGCAGTTTTACCGGGACGGCGAACTATGGCTACACCTTC.

The chain couples TRBV19 to TRBJ1-1; 8 bases are a match to TRBD1. The CDR3 consists of 17 residues. J was trimmed by 4 bases and V by 5 bases; bases with no gene match: 15. The germline CDR1 and CDR2 sequences are LNHDA and SQIVND (reference sequence). The CDR3: CASSVLGQGEQRTEAFF. CDR3 DNA: TGTGCCAGTAGTGTCCTAGGACAGGGAGAGCAACGCACTGAAGCTTTCTTT.

The chain joins TRBV5-1 to TRBJ1-5, with 7 bases lining up with TRBD1. This CDR3 spans 13 amino acids. J lost 8 bases, V lost 0 bases, and 2 bases had no gene match. CDR1 and CDR2 (germline): SGHRS, YFSETQ. The CDR3 DNA reads TGCGCCAGCAGCTTGGCCGGACAGGAGCCCCAGCATTTT. Translated: CASSLAGQEPQHF.

J is TRBJ2-2 and V is TRBV6-5; D is uncertain. Trimming left V 5 bases short and J 0 bases short, with 7 bases between. The germline gives CDR1 MNHEY, CDR2 SVGAGI. CDR3 length equals 14 residues. The CDR3 DNA follows: TGTGCCAGCAGTCACCGGTCGAACACCGGGGAGCTGTTTTTT. Encoded protein: CASSHRSNTGELFF.

This clone was seen only once. The J gene is TRBJ2-3, the V gene TRBV19; TRBD2 agrees at 8 bases. The CDR3 length is 13 residues. Germline CDR1 is LNHDA and CDR2 is SQIVND (reference sequence). Trimming cost V 1 base and J 10 bases; bases outside gene matches: 4. CDR3 sequence: CASSIGSGDPQYF. The CDR3 DNA follows: TGTGCCAGTAGTATAGGTAGCGGGGACCCGCAGTATTTT.

The chain couples TRBV19 to TRBJ2-4; 7 nucleotides align to TRBD2. The CDR3 runs 15 residues. Germline V lookup: CDR1 LNHDA, CDR2 SQIVND (reference sequence). J was trimmed by 4 bases and V by 5 bases; bases with no gene match: 8. Written as DNA, the CDR3 is TGTGCCAGTAGTCGTACGGGGGGACTAAAAAACATTCAGTACTTC. Its protein is CASSRTGGLKNIQYF.

V usage is TRBV5-1 and J usage is TRBJ1-1, with D unclear. Germline lookup yields CDR1 SGHRS and CDR2 YFSETQ. There are 13 residues in the CDR3. Trimming shortened V by 1 base and J by 1 base, and 5 bases separated the two germline ends. DNA for the CDR3: TGCGCCAGCAGCTTGTGGGAGAACACTGAAGCTTTCTTT. Protein: CASSLWENTEAFF.

The chain uses TRBV7-2 and TRBJ2-2; 9 positions agree with TRBD1. CDR1 SGHTA and CDR2 FQGNSA come from the germline V gene. CDR3 size: 14 residues. The V and J ends lost 8 bases and 9 bases, in that order; junction bases with no gene match: 10. CDR3 coding DNA: TGTGCCAGCGGCCGGGACAGGGTATCGTGGGAGCTGTTTTTT. Translation: CASGRDRVSWELFF.